This is a list of T cell receptor beta chains from one sample in a study of T cells after yellow fever vaccination. TCRdb recomputed calls from the 5' RACE reads with MiXCR, one row per CDR3 protein. Among about 350,000 distinct CDR3 sequences listed, around 10% were seen once. The sequencing here drew on PBMCs, taken on the day of the first yellow fever vaccination. These receptors all come from a man aged 18 to 35 who received the YFV17D yellow fever vaccine. Both conserved end residues are part of each CDR3. Each record gives: clone size, V gene, D gene, J gene, CDR3 protein, CDR3 DNA. The D gene is left open where the match is weak. Expanded clones are given a class, and other clones once, few, many or no size at all.

abundance: NA; v_gene: TRBV18; d_gene: NA; j_gene: TRBJ2-3; CDR3aa: CASSPLSGDTQYF; CDR3nt: TGTGCCAGCTCACCACTTTCCGGGGATACGCAGTATTTT
abundance: many; v_gene: TRBV5-1; d_gene: TRBD1; j_gene: TRBJ1-4; CDR3aa: CASSLQGATNEKLFF; CDR3nt: TGTGCCAGCAGTTTACAGGGGGCTACTAATGAAAAACTGTTTTTT
abundance: NA; v_gene: TRBV20-1; d_gene: NA; j_gene: TRBJ1-6; CDR3aa: CSAKGQVLSPLHF; CDR3nt: TGCAGTGCTAAAGGGCAGGTTTTGTCACCCCTCCACTTT
abundance: many; v_gene: TRBV5-1; d_gene: TRBD2; j_gene: TRBJ2-3; CDR3aa: CASSAREGRALMNTQYF; CDR3nt: TGCGCCAGCAGCGCCAGGGAGGGGAGGGCCCTCATGAATACGCAGTATTTT
abundance: few; v_gene: TRBV18; d_gene: NA; j_gene: TRBJ2-1; CDR3aa: CASSPSYSTNEQFF; CDR3nt: TGTGCCAGCTCACCTTCGTACAGTACCAATGAGCAGTTCTTC
abundance: many; v_gene: TRBV5-1; d_gene: NA; j_gene: TRBJ1-5; CDR3aa: CASSLDGGNQPQHF; CDR3nt: TGTGCCAGCAGCTTAGATGGCGGGAATCAGCCCCAGCATTTT
abundance: NA; v_gene: TRBV7-3; d_gene: NA; j_gene: TRBJ2-6; CDR3aa: CASSLNGRGPGVLSANVLTF; CDR3nt: TGTGCCAGCAGCTTAAATGGTCGGGGGCCGGGGGTTTTGTCGGCCAACGTCCTGACTTTC
abundance: NA; v_gene: TRBV20-1; d_gene: NA; j_gene: TRBJ2-1; CDR3aa: CSAPNLGSGYNEQFF; CDR3nt: TGCAGTGCCCCGAACCTGGGGTCGGGCTACAATGAGCAGTTCTTC
abundance: NA; v_gene: TRBV20-1; d_gene: NA; j_gene: TRBJ1-1; CDR3aa: CSARGRDGSGTEAFF; CDR3nt: TGCAGTGCTAGAGGCCGAGATGGATCCGGCACTGAAGCTTTCTTT
abundance: once; v_gene: TRBV4-1; d_gene: NA; j_gene: TRBJ2-3; CDR3aa: CASSQRTGGGPDTQYF; CDR3nt: TGCGCCAGCAGCCAGAGGACGGGGGGCGGTCCAGATACGCAGTATTTT
abundance: NA; v_gene: TRBV7-9; d_gene: NA; j_gene: TRBJ2-7; CDR3aa: CASSFVQGGSYEQYF; CDR3nt: TGTGCCAGCAGCTTCGTCCAGGGTGGATCCTACGAGCAGTACTTC
abundance: few; v_gene: TRBV9; d_gene: TRBD1; j_gene: TRBJ1-4; CDR3aa: CASSAYGTAGEKLFF; CDR3nt: TGTGCCAGCAGCGCGTACGGGACAGCTGGCGAAAAACTGTTTTTT
abundance: NA; v_gene: TRBV10-3; d_gene: TRBD1; j_gene: TRBJ1-1; CDR3aa: CAISTRTGEGTEAFF; CDR3nt: TGTGCCATCAGTACCCGGACAGGGGAGGGCACTGAAGCTTTCTTT
abundance: NA; v_gene: TRBV7-2; d_gene: TRBD1; j_gene: TRBJ1-4; CDR3aa: CASSRDRGSTNEKLFF; CDR3nt: TGTGCCAGCAGCCGGGACAGGGGGTCTACTAATGAAAAACTGTTTTTT
abundance: few; v_gene: TRBV15; d_gene: NA; j_gene: TRBJ2-1; CDR3aa: CATSRVLGFDDIEQFF; CDR3nt: TGTGCCACCAGCAGAGTGCTCGGGTTCGATGATATTGAGCAGTTCTTC
abundance: NA; v_gene: TRBV29-1; d_gene: TRBD2; j_gene: TRBJ2-5; CDR3aa: CSVEWRGGGETQYF; CDR3nt: TGCAGCGTTGAATGGCGGGGGGGCGGGGAGACCCAGTACTTC
abundance: few; v_gene: TRBV19; d_gene: NA; j_gene: TRBJ1-2; CDR3aa: CATTWGLRGYTF; CDR3nt: TGTGCCACCACGTGGGGACTCCGAGGCTACACCTTC
abundance: few; v_gene: TRBV19; d_gene: NA; j_gene: TRBJ2-6; CDR3aa: CASSAFTQGTGANVLTF; CDR3nt: TGTGCCAGTAGTGCGTTCACACAGGGAACTGGGGCCAACGTCCTGACTTTC
abundance: NA; v_gene: TRBV24-1; d_gene: NA; j_gene: TRBJ2-3; CDR3aa: CATPGTEDSTDTQYF; CDR3nt: TGTGCCACCCCCGGGACTGAAGATAGCACAGATACGCAGTATTTT
abundance: few; v_gene: TRBV18; d_gene: NA; j_gene: TRBJ2-7; CDR3aa: CASSSRTEDYAQYF; CDR3nt: TGTGCCAGCTCATCTCGGACAGAAGACTACGCGCAGTACTTC
abundance: many; v_gene: TRBV3-1; d_gene: TRBD1; j_gene: TRBJ1-4; CDR3aa: CASSLGQGLNEKLFF; CDR3nt: TGTGCCAGCAGCCTCGGACAGGGCCTTAATGAAAAACTGTTTTTT
abundance: NA; v_gene: TRBV5-1; d_gene: TRBD1; j_gene: TRBJ1-2; CDR3aa: CASSTGQDPGYTF; CDR3nt: TGCGCCAGCAGCACGGGACAGGACCCTGGCTACACCTTC
abundance: NA; v_gene: TRBV5-4; d_gene: TRBD1; j_gene: TRBJ1-1; CDR3aa: CASSLRGQGAFF; CDR3nt: TGTGCCAGCAGCTTGAGGGGGCAGGGGGCTTTCTTT
abundance: NA; v_gene: TRBV6-1; d_gene: NA; j_gene: TRBJ2-5; CDR3aa: CASESYESGSSTLF; CDR3nt: TGTGCCAGCGAGAGTTACGAGAGTGGGAGCAGTACTTTATTC
abundance: few; v_gene: TRBV5-4; d_gene: NA; j_gene: TRBJ2-2; CDR3aa: CATLGRSEGTGELFF; CDR3nt: TGTGCCACCCTTGGGCGGAGTGAGGGAACCGGGGAGCTGTTTTTT
abundance: few; v_gene: TRBV20-1; d_gene: TRBD2; j_gene: TRBJ2-3; CDR3aa: CSARDRRGGADTQYF; CDR3nt: TGCAGTGCTAGAGATCGGCGGGGGGGCGCAGATACGCAGTATTTT
abundance: many; v_gene: TRBV29-1; d_gene: TRBD2; j_gene: TRBJ2-7; CDR3aa: CSVGGYTDSGGEQYF; CDR3nt: TGCAGCGTTGGGGGCTACACGGACTCGGGGGGCGAGCAGTACTTC
abundance: many; v_gene: TRBV11-2; d_gene: NA; j_gene: TRBJ2-4; CDR3aa: CASSLDLYQRRIQYF; CDR3nt: TGTGCCAGCAGCTTAGATCTGTACCAGCGGCGCATTCAGTACTTC
abundance: NA; v_gene: TRBV3-1; d_gene: NA; j_gene: TRBJ1-2; CDR3aa: CASSPLAGPLYGYTF; CDR3nt: TGTGCCAGCAGCCCTTTAGCGGGGCCCCTCTATGGCTACACCTTC
abundance: few; v_gene: TRBV4-2; d_gene: TRBD1; j_gene: TRBJ1-2; CDR3aa: CASSQEVSPQGEGGYTF; CDR3nt: TGTGCCAGCAGCCAAGAAGTCTCTCCACAGGGGGAGGGTGGCTACACCTTC
abundance: few; v_gene: TRBV7-2; d_gene: NA; j_gene: TRBJ2-4; CDR3aa: CASSFQGNIQYF; CDR3nt: TGTGCCAGCAGCTTCCAGGGGAACATTCAGTACTTC
abundance: NA; v_gene: TRBV4-1; d_gene: NA; j_gene: TRBJ1-2; CDR3aa: CASSQEMQGGYGYTF; CDR3nt: TGCGCCAGCAGCCAAGAGATGCAGGGTGGGTATGGCTACACCTTC
abundance: NA; v_gene: TRBV7-9; d_gene: NA; j_gene: TRBJ1-4; CDR3aa: CASSLGAGDEKLFF; CDR3nt: TGTGCCAGCAGCTTAGGGGCGGGGGACGAAAAACTGTTTTTT
abundance: few; v_gene: TRBV12-3/TRBV12-4; d_gene: TRBD1; j_gene: TRBJ2-3; CDR3aa: CASSPPGQGSPDTQYF; CDR3nt: TGTGCCAGCAGTCCACCGGGACAGGGGTCGCCAGATACGCAGTATTTT
abundance: NA; v_gene: TRBV29-1; d_gene: NA; j_gene: TRBJ1-1; CDR3aa: CSVAEGRGTEAFF; CDR3nt: TGCAGCGTTGCCGAGGGGAGAGGCACTGAAGCTTTCTTT
abundance: medium-sized; v_gene: TRBV6-2/TRBV6-3; d_gene: NA; j_gene: TRBJ2-1; CDR3aa: CASRYLAEGGHNEQFF; CDR3nt: TGTGCCAGCAGATACCTAGCGGAGGGGGGGCACAATGAGCAGTTCTTC
abundance: few; v_gene: TRBV5-5; d_gene: NA; j_gene: TRBJ1-2; CDR3aa: CASSFRGPAGYGYTF; CDR3nt: TGTGCCAGCAGCTTCAGAGGTCCGGCGGGTTATGGCTACACCTTC
abundance: many; v_gene: TRBV7-9; d_gene: NA; j_gene: TRBJ2-3; CDR3aa: CASSPPPGRPRDTQYF; CDR3nt: TGTGCCAGCAGCCCCCCCCCGGGACGCCCAAGGGATACGCAGTATTTT